This TCR beta chain comes out of a study of cytomegalovirus exposure and HLA in healthy donors. Study-wide results and caveats: The authors reported that TCR beta sequences could predict HLA-A and HLA-B alleles. These predictions were accurate for most subjects in the first cohort. Rarity held for most TCR sequences, but there were some public TCRs that occurred in many donors. The authors later found most CMV-associated TCR beta chains appeared HLA-restricted. It was likely that a cluster of highly shared sequence variants was a sequencing artifact.

This clone was recorded a few times. Its target is unknown. V was cut by 5 bases and J by 5 bases, with 10 bases left in between. In germline, CDR1 is SGHTA, CDR2 FQGNSA. The CDR3 runs to 12 residues. The PCR had 60 Vbeta and 13 Jbeta primers. The repertoire was sequenced with immunoSEQ multiplex PCR; TCRdb's copy has only in-frame clones and lacks some. The repertoire holds some 120,000 clones, around 77% seen once, with approximately 1.2% in the top ten. This receptor was identified in a man aged 50 to 59 in good health and CMV-seronegative. The specimen was PBMCs. The chain couples TRBV7-2 to TRBJ2-7, with D possibly being TRBD1 (5 bases). The CDR3 nucleotides are TGTGCCAGCAGCCAACAGGTCCACGAGCAGTACTTC. As protein: CASSQQVHEQYF.